This T cell receptor beta chain was recovered during a study of shared clonotypes between healthy human individuals. The table lists this clone with a count of one. The assay was immunoSEQ multiplex PCR, and TCRdb's table has in-frame clones only and misses some. The repertoire holds roughly 770,000 clones, with 96% as singletons. CD45RO-negative, CCR7-positively selected cells formed the naive CD8 fraction, excluding terminally differentiated effector memory CD45RA+ cells. This CDR3 is 13 amino acids long. CDR1 is MDHEN and CDR2 is SYDVKM in the germline V gene. Germline trimming cut 7 bases from V and 2 bases from J; bases unmatched to any gene: 1.

The specimen was naive CD8+ T cells sorted from blood. J is TRBJ2-1 and V is TRBV28; 8 nucleotides align to TRBD2. This TCR came from a man aged 30 to 39 in good health. This chain's CDR3 is CASISGAYNEQFF. The CDR3 bases are TGTGCCAGCATTAGCGGGGCCTACAATGAGCAGTTCTTC.